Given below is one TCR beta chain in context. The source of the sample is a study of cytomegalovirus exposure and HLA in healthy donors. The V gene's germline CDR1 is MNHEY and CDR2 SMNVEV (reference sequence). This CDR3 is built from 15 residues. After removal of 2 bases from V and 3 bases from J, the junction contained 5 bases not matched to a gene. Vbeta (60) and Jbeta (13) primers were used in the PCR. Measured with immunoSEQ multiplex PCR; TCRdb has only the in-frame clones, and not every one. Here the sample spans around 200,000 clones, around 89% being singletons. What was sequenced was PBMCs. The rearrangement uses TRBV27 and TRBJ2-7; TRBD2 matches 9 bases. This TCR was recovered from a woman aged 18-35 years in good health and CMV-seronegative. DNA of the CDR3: TGTGCCAGCAGTTTAAAGGGGACTAGCTACTACGAGCAGTACTTC. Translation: CASSLKGTSYYEQYF.